What follows are 6 T cell receptor beta chains derived from one specimen sequenced in a study of blood T cells in healthy people across ages (dated by TCRdb to 2013 to 2016). The protocol used for the library was 5' RACE. The data were produced on an Illumina HiSeq 2500. A second PCR of about 6 to 11 cycles was performed with a sample-barcoded 5' primer and a J-beta primer mix. Clones were called with MiXCR by TCRdb after fastp trimmed the public reads at Q25, and only in-frame beta chains were retained. Rows matching on CDR3 protein sequence are summarized as one entry with the most common DNA and genes. Counted in this sample were 1.5 million to 2 million distinct CDR3 sequences; around 48% of them appeared once. The ten biggest clones cover roughly 2% of the sample. What was sequenced was blood. These receptors were obtained from a middle-aged woman in good health.

Details on this clonotype: A read error may explain this, as a much larger clone is one base away. The V gene is TRBV29-1, the J gene TRBJ1-2; D is perhaps TRBD1 (5 bases). With 7 bases removed from V and 11 bases from J, the gap between germline ends came to 17 bases. Germline V CDR1 and CDR2: SQVTM, ANQGSEA. The length of the CDR3 is 11 residues. CDR3 protein: CSGVTAGTYTF. CDR3 nucleotides: TGCAGCGGTGTTACGGCAGGGACTTACACCTTC.

The chain joins TRBV5-1 to TRBJ2-3, with TRBD1 as a possible D gene (5 bases). Germline V gene sequence: CDR1 SGHRS, CDR2 YFSETQ. The CDR3 consists of 14 residues. The ends were cut back, 0 bases at V and 5 bases at J, with 10 bases in the middle. CDR3 loop: CASSLGQNGDTQYF. In nucleotides, the CDR3 is TGCGCCAGCAGCTTGGGACAGAACGGAGATACGCAGTATTTT.

This clonotype appeared a few times. The chain is built from TRBV7-9 and TRBJ2-7; D unclear. V lost 0 bases to trimming and J lost 5 bases, with 8 bases between them. Germline values: CDR1 SEHNR, CDR2 FQNEAQ (reference sequence). The CDR3 runs 13 residues. The CDR3 bases are TGTGCCAGCAGCTTAGCGGGCCGCCACGAGCAGTACTTC. Residues: CASSLAGRHEQYF.

The chain is built from TRBV15 and TRBJ2-7; D gene ambiguous. Judging by the DNA end, TRBJ2-5 fits better; the J call may be wrong. CDR1 is LNHNV and CDR2 is YYDKDF in the germline V gene (reference sequence). This CDR3 comprises 15 residues. CDR3 protein: CATSRGGVAQETQYF. CDR3 DNA sequence: TGTGCCACCAGCAGAGGAGGAGTAGCCCAAGAGACCCAGTACTTC.

V is TRBV20-1 and J is TRBJ2-3; 8 nucleotides align to TRBD2. Per the germline V gene, CDR1 is DFQATT and CDR2 is SNEGSKA (reference sequence). CDR3 length: 14 amino acids. Trimming took 7 bases from V and 0 from J; bases not matched to a gene: 6. In DNA, the CDR3 is TGCAGTGGCGAGCGGGGGCTTAGCACAGATACGCAGTATTTT. Its protein product is CSGERGLSTDTQYF.

This clonotype was observed a single time. V usage is TRBV6-2 or TRBV6-3 and J usage is TRBJ2-3; the match to TRBD1 covers 7 bases. CDR1 MNHEY and CDR2 SVGEGT come from the germline V gene. This CDR3 region has 16 residues. V shed 2 bases and J 1 base; nucleotides not matched to a gene: 6. For the CDR3, the DNA is TGTGCCAGCAGTTACCGCGACAGGGCCCGCACAGATACGCAGTATTTT. Its protein is CASSYRDRARTDTQYF.